One sample yielded the 24 T cell receptor beta chains listed below, sequenced in a study of shared clonotypes between healthy human individuals. TCRdb's table, derived via immunoSEQ multiplex PCR, lists solely in-frame clones and lacks some. Here the sample spans about 680,000 clones, around 73% being singletons. Input material: memory CD4+ T cells sorted from blood. Subset here: CD45RA-negative fraction. The receptors were sampled from a woman aged 25 to 39 in good health.

The chain combines TRBV9 with TRBJ2-1; 11 positions match TRBD2. The germline gives CDR1 SGDLS, CDR2 YYNGEE. V trimming: 3 bases; J trimming: 0 bases; junction bases outside the gene matches: 2. The CDR3 is made up of 16 amino acids. The CDR3 nucleotides are TGTGCCAGCAGCGGCACTAGCGGGAGCTCCTACAATGAGCAGTTCTTC. This gives the protein CASSGTSGSSYNEQFF.

The rearrangement joins TRBV7-2 to TRBJ2-7; D perhaps matches TRBD2 (6 bases). Germline CDR1 reads SGHTA; CDR2 reads FQGNSA. V was trimmed by 1 base and J by 0 bases, leaving 10 bases between them. The CDR3 is 15 amino acids. Here the CDR3 DNA reads TGTGCCAGCAGCTTAGTGGGACTTTCCTCCTACGAGCAGTACTTC. This codes for CASSLVGLSSYEQYF.

This chain joins TRBV5-1 and TRBJ2-6; perhaps TRBD2 as D (5 bases). V was cut by 2 bases and J by 3 bases, with 12 bases left in between. CDR1 SGHRS and CDR2 YFSETQ come from the germline V gene. The CDR3 length is 16 residues. The CDR3 sequence: CASSLSPEGGANVLTF. CDR3 coding DNA: TGCGCCAGCAGCTTAAGTCCAGAGGGTGGGGCCAACGTCCTGACTTTC.

The chain recombines TRBV7-2 with TRBJ2-3, with 14 bases fitting TRBD2. Trimming removed 5 bases from V and 4 bases from J; junction bases left unmatched: 5. The CDR3 extends over 16 amino acids. Germline V gives CDR1 SGHTA, CDR2 FQGNSA. The CDR3 region has the DNA TGTGCCAGCAGCGTCAGACTAGCGGGAGGGGCAGATACGCAGTATTTT. Residues: CASSVRLAGGADTQYF.

This clone was detected only once. The CDR3 here is CASKILSTGELFF. DNA of the CDR3: TGTGCCAGCAAAATACTAAGTACCGGGGAGCTGTTTTTT. The rearrangement uses TRBV28 and TRBJ2-2; no clear D gene. Germline loops: CDR1 MDHEN, CDR2 SYDVKM. The CDR3 sequence is 13 residues long. Trimming pared 7 bases from V and 5 bases from J, leaving 11 bases between.

V gene TRBV6-6 combines with J gene TRBJ1-1; perhaps TRBD1 as D (5 bases). CDR3 length: 16 amino acids. Germline CDR1 MNHNY, CDR2 SVGAGI (reference sequence). V lost 0 bases to trimming and J lost 0 bases, with 11 bases between them. CDR3 sequence: CASSYSRQNMNTEAFF. The CDR3 bases are TGTGCCAGCAGTTACTCCCGACAGAACATGAACACTGAAGCTTTCTTT.

This sequence joins TRBV6-1 and TRBJ2-5; D unresolved. Per the germline V gene, CDR1 is MNHNS and CDR2 is SASEGT. The V and J ends lost 3 bases and 5 bases respectively, with 22 bases between them. The CDR3 consists of 17 residues. CDR3 sequence reads: CASSDTTRTLARETQYF. For the CDR3, the DNA is TGTGCCAGCAGTGATACCACCCGGACCCTGGCTAGGGAGACCCAGTACTTC.

The chain couples TRBV7-9 to TRBJ2-7; TRBD2 matches at 7 bases. The CDR3 runs to 15 residues. Germline V lookup: CDR1 SEHNR, CDR2 FQNEAQ (reference sequence). The V and J ends lost 6 bases and 0 bases, in that order; junction bases with no gene match: 8. This chain's CDR3 is CASSRGLAVSYEQYF. CDR3 sequence (DNA): TGTGCCAGCAGTCGCGGCCTAGCGGTCTCCTACGAGCAGTACTTC.

The V call is TRBV6-4, the J call TRBJ1-1, with D possibly TRBD1 on 5 matching bases. Trimming stripped 4 bases from V and 5 bases from J, with 11 bases between. CDR3 length: 13 amino acids. The germline V gene encodes CDR1 MRHNA and CDR2 SNTAGT. The CDR3 sequence: CASSAQEGTEAFF. CDR3 coding DNA: TGTGCCAGCAGTGCTCAGGAGGGGACTGAAGCTTTCTTT.

The chain employs TRBV27 and TRBJ1-3; D not certain. Germline V gene sequence: CDR1 MNHEY, CDR2 SMNVEV (reference sequence). This CDR3 is 14 amino acids long. V lost 6 bases to trimming and J lost 4 bases, with 13 bases between them. CDR3 bases: TGTGCCAGCAGATCAAGCGGGTCCGGAAACACCATATATTTT. Translating it yields CASRSSGSGNTIYF.

The J gene is TRBJ2-1, the V gene TRBV19, with 14 bases lining up with TRBD2. CDR1 and CDR2 from the germline V gene are LNHDA and SQIVND (reference sequence). The CDR3 extends over 19 amino acids. Trimming cost V 6 bases and J 0 bases; bases outside gene matches: 10. The CDR3 protein is CASSRGLAGGQRSYNEQFF. The DNA of the CDR3 is TGTGCCAGTAGCCGCGGACTAGCGGGAGGCCAACGCTCCTACAATGAGCAGTTCTTC.

The rearrangement links TRBV15 to TRBJ2-2, with 10 positions matching TRBD2. The CDR3 is 18 residues long. Germline values: CDR1 LNHNV, CDR2 YYDKDF (reference sequence). V shed 1 base and J 6 bases; nucleotides not matched to a gene: 11. The chain's CDR3 is CATSRVLEKREGPGELFF. CDR3 DNA sequence: TGTGCCACCAGCAGAGTGCTCGAAAAGCGGGAGGGCCCCGGGGAGCTGTTTTTT. The variable domain in full, with the rest retrieved from reference TRBV15 and TRBJ2-2, is DAMVIQNPRYQVTQFGKPVTLSCSQTLNHNVMYWYQQKSSQAPKLLFHYYDKDFNNEADTPDNFQSRRPNTSFCFLDIRSPGLGDTAMYLCATSRVLEKREGPGELFFGEGSRLTVL.

This clone was recorded a few times. The DNA for the CDR3 is TGTGCCAGCAGCCTTGCGGGAGTAACTAGCACAGATACGCAGTATTTT. Translation: CASSLAGVTSTDTQYF. The rearrangement links TRBV7-9 to TRBJ2-3; 7 nucleotides line up with TRBD2. J was trimmed by 0 bases and V by 5 bases; bases with no gene match: 8. From germline, CDR1 is SEHNR and CDR2 FQNEAQ (reference sequence). The CDR3 consists of 16 residues. The whole variable domain, remainder taken from reference TRBV7-9 and TRBJ2-3, is DTGVSQNPRHKITKRGQNVTFRCDPISEHNRLYWYRQTLGQGPEFLTYFQNEAQLEKSRLLSDRFSAERPKGSFSTLEIQRTEQGDSAMYLCASSLAGVTSTDTQYFGPGTRLTVL.

The V call is TRBV11-2, the J call TRBJ2-1, with D unresolved. V lost 2 bases to trimming and J lost 7 bases, with 15 bases between them. Germline loops: CDR1 SGHAT, CDR2 FQNNGV. The CDR3 sequence is 15 residues long. CDR3 protein: CASSLFPGELNEQFF. The CDR3 nucleotides read TGTGCCAGCAGCTTATTCCCAGGTGAGCTAAATGAGCAGTTCTTC.

This sequence joins TRBV11-2 and TRBJ2-5, with a weak D call TRBD1 (6 bases). Germline lookup yields CDR1 SGHAT and CDR2 FQNNGV. This CDR3 has 15 amino acids. Trimming shortened V by 1 base and J by 5 bases, and 14 bases separated the two germline ends. This CDR3 reads CASSLAPLRGETQYF. DNA for the CDR3: TGTGCCAGCAGCTTAGCTCCGCTTAGGGGGGAGACCCAGTACTTC.

The J gene is TRBJ2-5, the V gene TRBV7-3; the D gene is possibly TRBD1 (5 bases). In germline, CDR1 is SGHTA, CDR2 FQGTGA. The CDR3 covers 14 residues. V lost 4 bases and J lost 4, with 13 bases in between. The CDR3, as DNA: TGTGCCAGCAGCTCAGGGAAGTGGGGAGAGACCCAGTACTTC. It is translated as CASSSGKWGETQYF.

This clone was seen just once. The chain has TRBV7-9 and TRBJ1-1, with D perhaps TRBD1 (5 bases). CDR1 SEHNR and CDR2 FQNEAQ come from the germline V gene (reference sequence). The V end was cut by 5 bases, the J end by 3 bases, with 16 bases between. The CDR3 spans 15 residues. The CDR3 spells CASSAPLWGHTEAFF. As DNA, the CDR3 is TGTGCCAGCAGCGCACCCCTTTGGGGCCACACTGAAGCTTTCTTT. The full variable domain, in which reference TRBV7-9 and TRBJ1-1 provide the parts outside the CDR3, is DTGVSQNPRHKITKRGQNVTFRCDPISEHNRLYWYRQTLGQGPEFLTYFQNEAQLEKSRLLSDRFSAERPKGSFSTLEIQRTEQGDSAMYLCASSAPLWGHTEAFFGQGTRLTVV.

The rearrangement links TRBV2 to TRBJ1-1; 9 bases agree with TRBD1. From germline, CDR1 is SNHLY and CDR2 FYNNEI. The CDR3 extends over 15 amino acids. Trimming cost V 10 bases and J 2 bases; bases outside gene matches: 11. The CDR3 loop reads CATPPGQGGNTEAFF. The CDR3 nucleotides read TGTGCCACCCCTCCGGGACAGGGTGGAAACACTGAAGCTTTCTTT.

The V and J genes are TRBV6-5 and TRBJ1-1; D is unclear. Trimming pared 2 bases from V and 8 bases from J, leaving 6 bases between. Germline CDR1 is MNHEY and CDR2 is SVGAGI. This CDR3 comprises 11 residues. The CDR3 DNA is TGTGCCAGCAGTTACCTCTCCGAAGCTTTCTTT. The encoded protein is CASSYLSEAFF.

V usage is TRBV30 and J usage is TRBJ1-1, with TRBD1 as a possible D gene (5 bases). The germline V and J ends were trimmed by 8 bases and 4 bases, with 17 bases remaining between them. The CDR3 covers 13 residues. Germline V gives CDR1 GTSNPN, CDR2 SVGIG (reference sequence). This chain's CDR3 is CAGATEIVTEAFF. The CDR3, as DNA: TGTGCCGGTGCGACAGAAATAGTCACTGAAGCTTTCTTT.

The rearrangement uses TRBV23-1 and TRBJ1-2; no reliable D call. TRBV23-1 falls under the ORF class, with uncertain function. The CDR3 covers 14 residues. V lost 6 bases, J lost 0 bases, and 11 bases lay in between. CDR3 bases: TGCGCCAGCAGCGGCTGGACCTCTAACTATGGCTACACCTTC. It yields the protein CASSGWTSNYGYTF.

The table lists this clone with many counts. Distinct nucleotide sequences in the sample also encode this CDR3. This chain links TRBV28 with TRBJ1-2; D call uncertain. The CDR3 sequence is 9 residues long. Trimming cost V 8 bases and J 4 bases, with 2 bases left between them. Germline V gene data show CDR1 as MDHEN and CDR2 as SYDVKM. In DNA form, the CDR3 reads TGTGCCAGCGGCTATGGCTACACCTTC. Its translation: CASGYGYTF.

This clone showed up just a few times. The chain recombines TRBV28 with TRBJ2-7, with D possibly called TRBD1 or TRBD2 (5 bases each). CDR3 size: 15 residues. V lost 5 bases, J lost 1 base, and 15 bases lay in between. Looked up from germline, CDR1 is MDHEN and CDR2 is SYDVKM. This chain's CDR3 is CASSPPGTLSYEQYF. The CDR3, as DNA: TGTGCCAGCAGTCCCCCCGGGACCCTTTCCTACGAGCAGTACTTC. Based on the CDR3 plus reference TRBV28 and TRBJ2-7, the full variable domain is DVKVTQSSRYLVKRTGEKVFLECVQDMDHENMFWYRQDPGLGLRLIYFSYDVKMKEKGDIPEGYSVSREKKERFSLILESASTNQTSMYLCASSPPGTLSYEQYFGPGTRLTVT.

This clone was detected once. The rearrangement uses TRBV7-2 and TRBJ2-5; the D is unclear. The CDR3 has 13 amino acids. CDR1 SGHTA and CDR2 FQGNSA come from the germline V gene. V shed 2 bases and J shed 3 bases, with 7 bases lying between them. The CDR3 is CASSLSLEETQYF. The CDR3, as DNA: TGTGCCAGCAGCTTAAGCCTAGAAGAGACCCAGTACTTC.